One sample yielded the 29 T cell receptor beta chains listed below, sequenced in a study of T cells in Graves' hyperthyroidism and ophthalmopathy. TCR beta CDR3 region amplification was performed from RNA transcripts. First-round RT-PCR of the TCR CDR3 relied on the HTBI primer set. TCRdb itself ran the multiplex PCR reads through MiXCR, one entry per CDR3 protein. The table records roughly 400,000 distinct CDR3 sequences, 25% of them present only once. Sequencing was carried out using blood. These receptors all stem from a man aged 50-59 years with Graves' hyperthyroidism.

This clonotype was counted ten times or more. The chain uses TRBV12-3 or TRBV12-4 and TRBJ1-1, with no clear D. This CDR3 spans 13 amino acids. V was trimmed by 2 bases and J by 5 bases, leaving 9 bases between them. CDR3 coding DNA: TGTGCCAGCAGTTTAAGTTCCCGAACTGAAGCTTTCTTT. Translated, it gives CASSLSSRTEAFF.

This clonotype has a count of ten or more. This chain uses TRBV27 with TRBJ1-1, with 10 bases lining up with TRBD1. Trimming cost V 6 bases and J 12 bases; bases outside gene matches: 10. The CDR3 spans 13 residues. Germline V gene data show CDR1 as MNHEY and CDR2 as SMNVEV (reference sequence). The CDR3: CASRVTGTGETFF. CDR3 bases: TGTGCCAGCAGGGTGACCGGGACAGGGGAAACTTTCTTT.

The sample holds a few counts of this clonotype. One end of the junction varies from germline; a read error may be responsible. The chain recombines TRBV7-9 with TRBJ1-1; TRBD1 is a possible D gene (6 bases). The germline V gene has CDR1 SEHNR and CDR2 FQNEAQ (reference sequence). The CDR3 length is 19 residues. DNA for the CDR3: TGTGCCAGCAGCTCTCCACGGAATGAGGGGGGGGCAAGGAACACTGAAGCTTTTTTT. Translated: CASSSPRNEGGARNTEAFF.

This clonotype was seen more than once but under ten times. The chain couples TRBV11-3 to TRBJ2-5; no reliable D call. This CDR3 contains 14 residues. Germline assignment: CDR1 SGHNT and CDR2 YENEEA. V was clipped by 4 bases and J by 2 bases, with 11 bases between them. The CDR3 region has the DNA TGTGCCAGCAGCTCCTTAACAGTTCAAGAGACCCAGTACTTC. Translation: CASSSLTVQETQYF.

This chain uses TRBV5-1 with TRBJ1-2; 8 bases are a match to TRBD1. The CDR3 is 14 residues long. Germline CDR1 reads SGHRS; CDR2 reads YFSETQ. The J segment lost 2 bases and the V segment lost 9 bases, leaving 9 bases of the junction unmatched. The CDR3 protein is CATKDRAGNYGYTF. CDR3 nucleotides: TGCGCCACCAAGGACAGGGCGGGGAACTATGGCTACACCTTC.

This rearrangement joins TRBV3-1 to TRBJ2-1; 7 bases agree with TRBD1. Trimming removed 2 bases from V and 4 bases from J; junction bases left unmatched: 14. The CDR3 extends over 18 amino acids. Germline CDR1 reads LGHDT; CDR2 reads YNNKEL (reference sequence). The CDR3 bases are TGTGCCAGCAGCCAACGGAACCTGGGACAGTCCTTTTACAATGAGCAGTTCTTC. Translating gives CASSQRNLGQSFYNEQFF.

This clonotype showed up just a few times. The rearrangement links TRBV11-3 to TRBJ1-1, with 7 bases matching TRBD1. This CDR3 contains 15 residues. Looked up from germline, CDR1 is SGHNT and CDR2 is YENEEA. J was trimmed by 1 base and V by 5 bases; bases with no gene match: 7. CDR3 DNA sequence: TGTGCCAGCAGCAGAGGACAGGCCGAGAACACTGAAGCTTTCTTT. It encodes CASSRGQAENTEAFF.

The rearrangement uses TRBV27 and TRBJ2-7; D might be TRBD1 (6 bases). The CDR3 extends over 13 amino acids. V was trimmed by 10 bases and J by 3 bases, leaving 16 bases between them. CDR1 is MNHEY, CDR2 SMNVEV, per germline (reference sequence). The CDR3 DNA sequence: TGTGCCAACCTACAGGGTGGGGACTACGAGCAGTACTTC. It specifies CANLQGGDYEQYF.

This clonotype was seen only once. The genes are TRBV20-1 and TRBJ2-1, with no clear D. The CDR3 has 13 amino acids. V lost 6 bases, J lost 7 bases, and 16 bases lay in between. Germline assignment: CDR1 DFQATT and CDR2 SNEGSKA (reference sequence). The CDR3, as DNA: TGCAGTGCCACCTTTGTTGTCGGAAATGAGCAGTTCTTC. Its translation: CSATFVVGNEQFF.

In its sample, this clonotype was seen a few times. The J gene is TRBJ2-2, the V gene TRBV14, with TRBD1 matching over 10 bases. The germline V gene has CDR1 SGHDN and CDR2 FVKESK. Losses at the gene ends were 0 bases for V and 3 bases for J; bases not matched to a gene: 10. The CDR3 covers 19 residues. CDR3 loop: CASSQDSGTGDIDTGELFF. In nucleotides, the CDR3 is TGTGCCAGCAGCCAAGACTCCGGGACAGGGGATATTGACACCGGGGAGCTGTTTTTT.

This clonotype was seen many times. The chain joins TRBV18 to TRBJ1-1, with D uncertain. The V gene lost 1 base and the J gene lost 0 bases, with 3 bases spanning the gap. Germline lookup yields CDR1 KGHSH and CDR2 LQKENI. The length of the CDR3 is 13 residues. Here the CDR3 reads CASSPQMNTEAFF. The CDR3 DNA is TGTGCCAGCTCACCACAAATGAACACTGAAGCTTTCTTT. Variable domain in full (rest from reference TRBV18 and TRBJ1-1): NAGVMQNPRHLVRRRGQEARLRCSPMKGHSHVYWYRQLPEEGLKFMVYLQKENIIDESGMPKERFSAEFPKEGPSILRIQQVVRGDSAAYFCASSPQMNTEAFFGQGTRLTVV.

The chain employs TRBV28 and TRBJ2-3; 9 bases line up with TRBD2. CDR3 length: 14 amino acids. Germline-derived CDR1 and CDR2 are MDHEN and SYDVKM. The V segment lost 8 bases and the J segment 6 bases; nucleotides outside the gene matches: 9. The CDR3 here is CASARAGGPDTQYF. The CDR3 nucleotides read TGTGCCAGCGCTCGGGCGGGAGGGCCGGATACGCAGTATTTT. The whole variable domain, remainder taken from reference TRBV28 and TRBJ2-3, is DVKVTQSSRYLVKRTGEKVFLECVQDMDHENMFWYRQDPGLGLRLIYFSYDVKMKEKGDIPEGYSVSREKKERFSLILESASTNQTSMYLCASARAGGPDTQYFGPGTRLTVL.

This clonotype was recorded a few times. The gene calls are TRBV4-1 and TRBJ2-3, with D possibly being TRBD1 or TRBD2 (5 bases each). The CDR3 spans 16 residues. Germline lookup yields CDR1 MGHRA and CDR2 YSYEKL. Trimming removed 0 bases at V and 0 bases at J, with 10 bases between. Written as DNA, the CDR3 is TGCGCCAGCAGCCAAGAGGGGACCCCTAGCACAGATACGCAGTATTTT. Its protein is CASSQEGTPSTDTQYF.

The chain combines TRBV19 with TRBJ2-2; maybe TRBD1 (5 bases). The germline V gene has CDR1 LNHDA and CDR2 SQIVND (reference sequence). The CDR3 is 12 amino acids. V was cut by 4 bases and J by 6 bases, with 6 bases left in between. The DNA for the CDR3 is TGTGCCAGTAGTAAACAGGCCGGGGAGCTGTTTTTT. Its protein is CASSKQAGELFF. Full variable domain (remainder filled in from reference TRBV19 and TRBJ2-2): DGGITQSPKYLFRKEGQNVTLSCEQNLNHDAMYWYRQDPGQGLRLIYYSQIVNDFQKGDIAEGYSVSREKKESFPLTVTSAQKNPTAFYLCASSKQAGELFFGEGSRLTVL.

V is TRBV2 and J is TRBJ1-2; D might be TRBD1 (5 bases). V lost 0 bases to trimming and J lost 5 bases, with 13 bases between them. This CDR3 spans 15 amino acids. Germline CDR1 reads SNHLY; CDR2 reads FYNNEI. The CDR3 protein is CASSEARGGGYGYTF. Written as DNA, the CDR3 is TGTGCCAGCAGTGAAGCGCGTGGGGGGGGATATGGCTACACCTTC.

In its sample, this clonotype was seen many times. The rearrangement joins TRBV2 to TRBJ2-1; 12 nucleotides match TRBD1. The V and J ends lost 6 bases and 2 bases, in that order; junction bases with no gene match: 11. This CDR3 has 18 residues. Germline V lookup: CDR1 SNHLY, CDR2 FYNNEI. DNA of the CDR3: TGTGCCAGCAGGCGGGACAGGGGGCGCGGGGGCGCCTACAATGAGCAGTTCTTC. Protein: CASRRDRGRGGAYNEQFF.

This clonotype was recorded many times. The chain recombines TRBV12-3 or TRBV12-4 with TRBJ2-5; tentative D call: TRBD1 (6 bases). V was shortened by 1 base and J by 1 base, with 7 bases between the two germline ends. CDR3 length equals 14 residues. The CDR3 sequence: CASSLGDTQETQYF. CDR3 nucleotides: TGTGCCAGCAGTTTAGGGGACACCCAAGAGACCCAGTACTTC.

This clonotype was detected only a few times. The chain couples TRBV29-1 to TRBJ2-1, with a tentative D call TRBD2 (6 bases). In germline, CDR1 is SQVTM, CDR2 ANQGSEA. This CDR3 has 15 amino acids. Between the trimmed V and J ends, which lost 7 bases and 8 bases, there was a span of 24 bases. The CDR3 nucleotides are TGCAGCGGAGAGTCCCGGGACTTGCTAGGCGATGAGCAGTTCTTC. Protein product: CSGESRDLLGDEQFF.

This clonotype was picked up a small number of times. The chain carries TRBV27 and TRBJ2-7, with a tentative D call TRBD2 (6 bases). This CDR3 spans 15 amino acids. V was cut by 2 bases and J by 3 bases, with 14 bases left in between. Germline assignment: CDR1 MNHEY and CDR2 SMNVEV (reference sequence). CDR3 sequence: CASSLGRGLHYEQYF. In DNA form, the CDR3 reads TGTGCCAGCAGTTTAGGCCGGGGACTTCACTACGAGCAGTACTTC.

This clonotype was recorded at least ten times. The chain uses TRBV3-1 and TRBJ1-1; D is uncertain. From germline, CDR1 is LGHDT and CDR2 YNNKEL (reference sequence). This CDR3 spans 13 amino acids. Trimming removed 2 bases at V and 5 bases at J, with 9 bases between. The CDR3 reads CASSQPEQTEAFF. DNA of the CDR3: TGTGCCAGCAGCCAACCAGAACAGACTGAAGCTTTCTTT.

This clonotype appeared many times. The chain recombines TRBV28 with TRBJ1-5; TRBD1 agrees at 7 bases. The CDR3 is made up of 15 amino acids. Germline V CDR1 and CDR2: MDHEN, SYDVKM. J gave up 5 bases and V 1 base, and 5 bases lay outside the gene matches. The CDR3 loop reads CASSLSGQGDQPQHF. CDR3 coding DNA: TGTGCCAGCAGTTTATCGGGTCAGGGGGATCAGCCCCAGCATTTT.

For the CDR3, the DNA is TGTGCCAGTAGTATAGCGCCCTCCTACGAGCAGTACTTC. It specifies CASSIAPSYEQYF. The chain recombines TRBV19 with TRBJ2-7; the D is unclear. This CDR3 region has 13 residues. Germline values: CDR1 LNHDA, CDR2 SQIVND (reference sequence). Trimming took off 1 base at V and 0 bases at J, with 4 bases between the two ends.

In its sample, this clonotype was seen a few times. This rearrangement joins TRBV4-1 to TRBJ1-1; 10 positions agree with TRBD1. The CDR3 extends over 17 amino acids. The V gene end was trimmed by 1 base and the J gene end by 0 bases; junction bases not matched to a gene: 5. Germline values: CDR1 MGHRA, CDR2 YSYEKL. CDR3 in amino acids: CASSQGGTGAMNTEAFF. In DNA, the CDR3 is TGCGCCAGCAGCCAAGGTGGGACAGGGGCCATGAACACTGAAGCTTTCTTT.

The chain couples TRBV19 to TRBJ1-1; unclear D gene. Trimming removed 3 bases from V and 1 base from J, with 6 bases in between. CDR3 size: 13 residues. CDR1 is LNHDA, CDR2 SQIVND, per germline (reference sequence). The CDR3 sequence is CASSIGGNTEAFF. CDR3 DNA: TGTGCCAGTAGTATTGGCGGGAACACTGAAGCTTTCTTT.

This rearrangement joins TRBV12-3 or TRBV12-4 to TRBJ2-7; tentatively, D is TRBD1 (6 bases). Trimming removed 2 bases from V and 7 bases from J, with 12 bases in between. This CDR3 spans 13 amino acids. The CDR3 protein is CASSLTTGKEQYF. CDR3 coding DNA: TGTGCCAGCAGTTTAACTACAGGGAAAGAGCAGTACTTC.

The chain joins TRBV15 to TRBJ2-5; 8 bases agree with TRBD1. The germline V gene has CDR1 LNHNV and CDR2 YYDKDF (reference sequence). Trimming at V came to 3 bases and at J to 5 bases, leaving 8 bases not matched to a gene. The length of the CDR3 is 15 residues. This CDR3 is CATSSQWTGRETQYF. CDR3 bases: TGTGCCACCAGCAGTCAGTGGACAGGGCGTGAGACCCAGTACTTC.

This clonotype showed up just a few times. The chain recombines TRBV7-8 with TRBJ2-5; tentatively, D is TRBD1 (6 bases). The germline V gene has CDR1 SGHVS and CDR2 FQNEAQ. The V end lost 5 bases, the J end lost 3 bases, and 10 bases lay between the germline ends. CDR3 length: 13 residues. CDR3 DNA sequence: TGTGCCAGCAGCCGGACAGCCAAAGAGACCCAGTACTTC. Encoded protein: CASSRTAKETQYF. The variable domain in full, with the rest retrieved from reference TRBV7-8 and TRBJ2-5, is GAGVSQSPRYKVAKRGQDVALRCDPISGHVSLFWYQQALGQGPEFLTYFQNEAQLDKSGLPSDRFFAERPEGSVSTLKIQRTQQEDSAVYLCASSRTAKETQYFGPGTRLLVL.

As DNA, the CDR3 is TGTGCCAGCAGTTCGACAGTAGACGGGACAGATACGCAGTATTTT. Translated: CASSSTVDGTDTQYF. J is TRBJ2-3 and V is TRBV6-2 or TRBV6-3; TRBD1 is a possible D gene (5 bases). The CDR3 has 15 residues. Germline V gene lookup returns CDR1 MNHEY and CDR2 SVGEGT. Trimming stripped 4 bases from V and 3 bases from J, with 14 bases between.

The chain is built from TRBV6-5 and TRBJ2-1; 8 nucleotides align to TRBD2. This CDR3 is 17 amino acids long. Germline CDR1 is MNHEY and CDR2 is SVGAGI. The junction had 6 bases not matched to a gene; V was cut back by 2 bases and J by 0 bases. This CDR3 is CASSYQTSASSYNEQFF. DNA for the CDR3: TGTGCCAGCAGTTACCAGACTAGCGCGAGCTCCTACAATGAGCAGTTCTTC.